This TCR beta chain was recovered during a study of blood T cell repertoires in COVID-19. V dropped 4 bases and J dropped 9 bases, with 15 bases sitting between them. In germline, CDR1 is LNHNV, CDR2 YYDKDF (reference sequence). CDR3 length: 13 amino acids. Original data processing: How many nucleated cells were present was estimated from reference gene primer amplification. Libraries were prepared by immunoSEQ multiplex PCR; TCRdb keeps only in-frame clonotypes and omits some of them. V, J and clone size derive from that table, while D and trimming were established from the DNA sequence. The table records 220,000 or so clones, around 84% of them present only once. Individuals aged 18 to 89 years were recruited from about two dozen US areas. In assigning cohorts, the study relied on participant-reported clinical history. Recovered participants had two consecutive negative NP/OP PCR tests, healthcare professional clearance, or symptom resolution.

The gene calls are TRBV15 and TRBJ1-1; D call uncertain. The TCR originated in a middle-aged woman who had recovered from COVID-19. Material: PBMCs or T cells enriched from blood (not recorded which). CDR3 DNA: TGTGCCACCAGCACCCCAGAGGGTTACAAAGCTTTCTTT. This encodes CATSTPEGYKAFF.